This passage covers 23 T cell receptor beta chains from one sample sequenced in a study of brain T cells in children with intractable seizures. Sequencing used immunoSEQ multiplex PCR; TCRdb keeps in-frame clones, though not all of them. The data show under 400,000 clones, 93% seen once. The sample's time point: blood from clinic visit 5 months post-surgery; TSC patient then seizure free. Material: peripheral blood, obtained around 5 months after surgery. These receptors all come from a boy less than two years old with tuberous sclerosis and intractable seizures.

This rearrangement joins TRBV4-1 to TRBJ2-2; D is unclear. Per germline, CDR1 MGHRA and CDR2 YSYEKL. CDR3 size: 12 residues. V lost 0 bases and J 6 bases, leaving 2 bases between the germline ends. The CDR3 DNA reads TGCGCCAGCAGCCAAGATTCCGGGGAGCTGTTTTTT. It is translated as CASSQDSGELFF.

The chain has TRBV7-9 and TRBJ2-1, with 10 nucleotides matching TRBD2. This CDR3 spans 16 amino acids. The V segment lost 5 bases and the J segment 6 bases; nucleotides outside the gene matches: 10. The V gene's germline CDR1 is SEHNR and CDR2 FQNEAQ (reference sequence). The CDR3 DNA is TGTGCCAGCAGCCGTAGCGGGGGGCCGTCTTTCAATGAGCAGTTCTTC. This gives the protein CASSRSGGPSFNEQFF.

This rearrangement joins TRBV4-1 to TRBJ2-6; D is perhaps TRBD2 (5 bases). The V end lost 0 bases, the J end lost 0 bases, and 15 bases lay between the germline ends. This CDR3 has 19 residues. In germline, CDR1 is MGHRA, CDR2 YSYEKL. The CDR3 reads CASSQDIWTERSGANVLTF. The CDR3 bases are TGCGCCAGCAGCCAAGATATCTGGACTGAACGCTCTGGGGCCAACGTCCTGACTTTC.

The rearrangement uses TRBV6-6 and TRBJ2-7; 7 positions match TRBD2. The germline gives CDR1 MNHNY, CDR2 SVGAGI (reference sequence). With V trimmed by 6 bases and J by 4 bases, 3 bases remained unmatched. This CDR3 has 12 residues. The CDR3 bases are TGTGCCAGCAGACCAGCGGGATACGAGCAGTACTTC. Translating gives CASRPAGYEQYF.

CDR3 sequence reads: CASSLVPHRGWSTGELFF. The CDR3 DNA follows: TGTGCCAGCAGCTTAGTACCGCACAGGGGATGGAGCACCGGGGAGCTGTTTTTT. The chain links TRBV7-9 to TRBJ2-2, with 7 bases aligning to TRBD1. Trimming took 1 base from V and 4 from J; bases not matched to a gene: 12. The CDR3 extends over 18 amino acids. In germline, CDR1 is SEHNR, CDR2 FQNEAQ (reference sequence).

The sample holds one count of this clone. The V and J genes are TRBV7-9 and TRBJ2-1, with a possible D match to TRBD2 (6 bases). Trimming removed 5 bases from V and 7 bases from J, with 12 bases in between. The CDR3 sequence is 13 residues long. Germline lookup yields CDR1 SEHNR and CDR2 FQNEAQ (reference sequence). DNA for the CDR3: TGTGCCAGCAGCCCTTTTGGGGGGAATGAGCAGTTCTTC. Its protein product is CASSPFGGNEQFF.

V and J are TRBV3-1 (or the pseudogene TRBV3-2) and TRBJ2-1; 9 positions agree with TRBD2. Per the germline V gene, CDR1 is LGHDT and CDR2 is YNNKEL (reference sequence). V dropped 4 bases and J dropped 10; count of bases not matched to a gene: 17. CDR3 size: 17 residues. CDR3 DNA: TGTGCCAGCAGCCCAGCCCCGTGGGAGCGGGAGGCCCCGGAGCAGTTCTTC. It yields the protein CASSPAPWEREAPEQFF.

The J gene is TRBJ1-6, the V gene TRBV11-2, with D possibly TRBD1 on 5 matching bases. The CDR3 loop spans 17 amino acids. Germline V gene lookup returns CDR1 SGHAT and CDR2 FQNNGV. Trimming removed 0 bases from V and 14 bases from J, with 23 bases in between. CDR3 in amino acids: CASSLDLPGTTAVTLHF. Written as DNA, the CDR3 is TGTGCCAGCAGCTTAGATCTGCCAGGGACCACAGCGGTCACCCTCCACTTT.

The genes are TRBV7-9 and TRBJ2-7, with D perhaps matching TRBD2 (6 bases). The germline V and J ends were trimmed by 4 bases and 3 bases, with 19 bases remaining between them. This CDR3 spans 16 amino acids. The V gene's germline CDR1 is SEHNR and CDR2 FQNEAQ (reference sequence). Written as DNA, the CDR3 is TGTGCCAGCAGCTCCTTCCGGACGGGAGACATCTACGAGCAGTACTTC. It translates to CASSSFRTGDIYEQYF. Looking up the rest from reference TRBV7-9 and TRBJ2-7 gives the full variable domain: DTGVSQNPRHKITKRGQNVTFRCDPISEHNRLYWYRQTLGQGPEFLTYFQNEAQLEKSRLLSDRFSAERPKGSFSTLEIQRTEQGDSAMYLCASSSFRTGDIYEQYFGPGTRLTVT.

This clone has just one count. The rearrangement uses TRBV7-9 and TRBJ1-3; tentative D call: TRBD1 (6 bases). V shed 2 bases and J shed 4 bases, with 9 bases lying between them. Germline V CDR1 and CDR2: SEHNR, FQNEAQ (reference sequence). The CDR3 sequence is 14 residues long. Here the CDR3 DNA reads TGTGCCAGCAGCTTACCAGGGGTGGGAAACACCATATATTTT. Protein sequence: CASSLPGVGNTIYF.

The rearrangement uses TRBV3-1 (or the pseudogene TRBV3-2) and TRBJ2-5, with TRBD1 matching over 9 bases. This CDR3 comprises 13 residues. In germline, CDR1 is LGHDT, CDR2 YNNKEL (reference sequence). Trimming at V came to 4 bases and at J to 4 bases, leaving 1 base not matched to a gene. The CDR3 DNA reads TGTGCCAGCAGCCGGACAGGGGTAGAGACCCAGTACTTC. This translates into CASSRTGVETQYF.

This chain uses TRBV27 with TRBJ1-1; D is unclear. Looked up from germline, CDR1 is MNHEY and CDR2 is SMNVEV (reference sequence). CDR3 length: 15 amino acids. V lost 0 bases and J lost 0, with 8 bases in between. The CDR3 DNA sequence: TGTGCCAGCAGTTTATCGGGCAGCATGAACACTGAAGCTTTCTTT. Translating it yields CASSLSGSMNTEAFF.

This chain uses TRBV24-1 with TRBJ1-5; D may be TRBD1 (6 bases). The CDR3 has 16 residues. Germline V gene lookup returns CDR1 KGHDR and CDR2 SFDVKD. Trimming left V 3 bases short and J 7 bases short, with 18 bases between. This CDR3 is CATSDAQGSRGQPQHF. The CDR3 DNA reads TGTGCCACCAGTGATGCACAGGGAAGCCGAGGCCAGCCCCAGCATTTT.

This rearrangement joins TRBV28 to TRBJ1-5; TRBD1 matches at 9 bases. J was trimmed by 5 bases and V by 3 bases; bases with no gene match: 11. The V gene's germline CDR1 is MDHEN and CDR2 SYDVKM. This CDR3 contains 17 residues. The CDR3 sequence is CASSFTGTGSLDQPQHF. In nucleotides, the CDR3 is TGTGCCAGCAGTTTCACCGGGACAGGGAGCCTGGATCAGCCCCAGCATTTT.

The V and J genes are TRBV5-1 and TRBJ2-7; TRBD1 might be the D (5 bases). There are 12 residues in the CDR3. CDR1 is SGHRS, CDR2 YFSETQ, per germline. Between the trimmed V and J ends, which lost 3 bases and 6 bases, there was a span of 10 bases. The CDR3: CASSSGWSEQYF. The CDR3 coding sequence is TGCGCCAGCAGCTCAGGGTGGAGCGAGCAGTACTTC.

V gene TRBV10-3 combines with J gene TRBJ2-7; 12 bases map to TRBD2. V trimming: 4 bases; J trimming: 3 bases; junction bases outside the gene matches: 28. Germline assignment: CDR1 ENHRY and CDR2 SYGVKD. This CDR3 has 23 amino acids. Here the CDR3 reads CAISGTSTSGSSRRSEGGYEQYF. The CDR3, as DNA: TGTGCCATCAGTGGAACGTCGACTAGCGGGAGTTCTAGGAGGAGTGAAGGAGGCTACGAGCAGTACTTC.

This clone was observed once. CDR3 nucleotide sequence: TGTGCCAGCAGTTACTCGACATTACTACGAACTGAAGCTTTCTTT. It yields the protein CASSYSTLLRTEAFF. J is TRBJ1-1 and V is TRBV6-5; D unclear. Trimming removed 0 bases at V and 5 bases at J, with 13 bases between. The CDR3 totals 15 residues. Germline V gene data show CDR1 as MNHEY and CDR2 as SVGAGI.

The rearrangement links TRBV19 to TRBJ1-2; no clear D gene. V was pared by 5 bases and J by 3 bases, with 7 bases between. This CDR3 comprises 12 residues. Germline V gene sequence: CDR1 LNHDA, CDR2 SQIVND (reference sequence). The CDR3 sequence: CASSFTDYGYTF. The CDR3 nucleotides are TGTGCCAGTAGTTTTACAGACTATGGCTACACCTTC. Full variable domain (remainder filled in from reference TRBV19 and TRBJ1-2): DGGITQSPKYLFRKEGQNVTLSCEQNLNHDAMYWYRQDPGQGLRLIYYSQIVNDFQKGDIAEGYSVSREKKESFPLTVTSAQKNPTAFYLCASSFTDYGYTFGSGTRLTVV.

V usage is TRBV2 and J usage is TRBJ1-5, with a tentative D call TRBD1 (5 bases). The CDR3 spans 13 residues. The V end was cut by 8 bases, the J end by 6 bases, with 14 bases between. Germline CDR1 is SNHLY and CDR2 is FYNNEI. The CDR3 here is CASLLGRGQPQHF. The CDR3 coding sequence is TGTGCCAGCCTGTTGGGGAGGGGTCAGCCCCAGCATTTT.

This rearrangement joins TRBV11-2 to TRBJ2-4; perhaps TRBD1 as D (5 bases). CDR1 SGHAT and CDR2 FQNNGV come from the germline V gene. The CDR3 spans 15 residues. Trimming removed 5 bases at V and 2 bases at J, with 13 bases between. CDR3 amino acids: CASSTIRESKNIQYF. As DNA, the CDR3 is TGTGCCAGCAGCACGATCAGGGAATCCAAAAACATTCAGTACTTC.

The chain uses TRBV5-4 and TRBJ2-7; the D gene is possibly TRBD1 (6 bases). Germline V CDR1 and CDR2: SGHNT, YYREEE (reference sequence). Trimming left V 0 bases short and J 0 bases short, with 10 bases between. The CDR3 has 15 residues. As DNA, the CDR3 is TGTGCCAGCAGCTTGGTAGGGGGAGTCTCCTACGAGCAGTACTTC. It codes for CASSLVGGVSYEQYF.

The chain carries TRBV19 and TRBJ2-1, with D possibly TRBD2 on 6 matching bases. Germline lookup yields CDR1 LNHDA and CDR2 SQIVND (reference sequence). CDR3 size: 15 residues. V lost 6 bases and J 0 bases, leaving 12 bases between the germline ends. The CDR3 loop is CASRFAGSSYNEQFF. The CDR3 bases are TGTGCCAGTAGATTCGCGGGGAGCTCCTACAATGAGCAGTTCTTC.

The chain recombines TRBV4-2 with TRBJ1-1; 8 bases are a match to TRBD1. CDR1 and CDR2 from the germline V gene are LGHNA and YNFKEQ. J lost 1 base, V lost 5 bases, and 6 bases had no gene match. The length of the CDR3 is 15 residues. This CDR3 reads CASSYRQGRNTEAFF. CDR3 sequence (DNA): TGTGCCAGCAGCTACCGACAGGGGCGGAACACTGAAGCTTTCTTT.